This section outlines one TCR beta chain sequence together with its context. Each CDR3 protein gets one entry after TCRdb re-called the reads with MiXCR. The repertoire holds 4,700 or so distinct CDR3 sequences, with approximately 8% as singletons. From germline, CDR1 is LNHDA and CDR2 SQIVND (reference sequence). V was trimmed by 8 bases and J by 3 bases, leaving 11 bases between them. The CDR3 has 13 residues. The sequencing input was CD4+ T cells from synovial fluid. The chain employs TRBV19 and TRBJ1-5; maybe TRBD1 (5 bases). The TCR was taken from a human donor with rheumatoid arthritis. The DNA of the CDR3 is TGTGCCAGTTCTAGACAGATCAATCAGCCCCAGCATTTT. Amino acids: CASSRQINQPQHF.